This T cell receptor beta chain comes out of a study of PD-1 blockade in classical Hodgkin lymphoma. Study-level background: The patients were dosed with nivolumab 3 mg/kg, infused intravenously every 2 weeks. Regarding the study as a whole: Diversity similar to that of newly diagnosed patients was seen at baseline in complete responders. Newly diagnosed patients reportedly had lower baseline TCR diversity than healthy donors.

Germline loops: CDR1 MNHGY, CDR2 SVAAGI. The CDR3 spans 15 residues. Trimming removed 5 bases from V and 10 bases from J, with 20 bases in between. All the patients suffered relapse after autologous stem cell transplantation, and brentuximab vedotin exposure differed. Best responses were complete response, partial response or progressive disease. Data came from immunoSEQ multiplex PCR; TCRdb stores just in-frame clones and leaves some out. The sample has more than 20,000 clones; more than 75% are singletons. This clone was detected once. What it binds is not known. V usage is TRBV6-9 and J usage is TRBJ1-4; D may be TRBD1 (5 bases). Source: peripheral blood mononuclear cells (PBMCs), taken at baseline. The receptor's source is a human donor with classical Hodgkin lymphoma. CDR3 coding DNA: TGTGCCAGCAGTAACTCATTCCGGGACGGGGCAAAACTGTTTTTT. Its protein is CASSNSFRDGAKLFF.